This note documents a single T cell receptor beta chain sequence. V lost 6 bases and J 8 bases, leaving 20 bases between the germline ends. This CDR3 comprises 15 residues. Germline V CDR1 and CDR2: MNHNY, SVGAGI (reference sequence). Per the original methods: Estimated nucleated cell counts came from reference gene primer amplification. Method: immunoSEQ multiplex PCR; TCRdb's copy keeps in-frame clones and lacks some. D and trimming come from the DNA, and the V and J calls and clone size come from that table. The sample has 150,000 or so clones, almost 85% seen once; the top ten hold about 11%. The data belong to a study of blood T cell repertoires in COVID-19. Study in general: Material from acute and convalescent COVID-19 was sourced from the United States, Italy and Spain.

The rearrangement uses TRBV6-6 and TRBJ1-5; D is possibly TRBD1 (6 bases). This TCR came from a man aged 50 to 59 who had recovered from COVID-19. The specimen sequenced was PBMCs or T cells enriched from blood (not recorded which). CDR3 loop: CASSPPRQAREPQHF. DNA for the CDR3: TGTGCCAGCAGCCCCCCCCGACAGGCGAGAGAGCCCCAGCATTTT.